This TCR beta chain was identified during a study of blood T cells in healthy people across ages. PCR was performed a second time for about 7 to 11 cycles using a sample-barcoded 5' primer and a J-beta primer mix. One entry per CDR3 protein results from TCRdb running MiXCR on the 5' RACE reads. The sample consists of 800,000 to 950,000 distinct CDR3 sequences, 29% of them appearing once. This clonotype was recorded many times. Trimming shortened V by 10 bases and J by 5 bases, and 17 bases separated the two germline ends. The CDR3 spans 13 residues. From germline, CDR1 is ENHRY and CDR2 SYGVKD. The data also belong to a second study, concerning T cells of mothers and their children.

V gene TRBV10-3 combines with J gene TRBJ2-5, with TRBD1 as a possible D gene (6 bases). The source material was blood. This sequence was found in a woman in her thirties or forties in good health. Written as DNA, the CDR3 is TGTGCCACCGCCACAGGGTTGTCCGAGACCCAGTACTTC. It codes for CATATGLSETQYF.